The source of this T cell receptor (beta chain) is a study of neurological immune-mediated disorders. Study results and limitations: CDR3 amino acid sequences of expanded clones were not shared across subjects, a result suggesting private repertoires in all groups.

Each TCR transcript was tagged with a 10-nucleotide random UMI during 5'RACE. TCRdb reprocessed the 5' RACE reads via MiXCR and lists one record per CDR3 protein. The profile shows under 70,000 distinct CDR3 sequences, about 3.7% of them singletons. CDR3 size: 14 residues. The germline CDR1 and CDR2 sequences are SGHVS and FQNEAQ. V was pared by 2 bases and J by 5 bases, with 13 bases between. This clonotype was counted at least ten times. No antigen is known for it. The starting material, 2 million PBMCs stored at -80 C, gave rise to the unsorted libraries. The source of this sequence is a woman aged 60-75 years with multiple sclerosis. Sequenced material: PBMCs. The chain links TRBV7-8 to TRBJ2-7; tentatively, D is TRBD1 (6 bases). This chain's CDR3 is CASSLKTGSDEQYF. Written as DNA, the CDR3 is TGTGCCAGCAGCTTAAAAACAGGGTCGGACGAGCAGTACTTC.